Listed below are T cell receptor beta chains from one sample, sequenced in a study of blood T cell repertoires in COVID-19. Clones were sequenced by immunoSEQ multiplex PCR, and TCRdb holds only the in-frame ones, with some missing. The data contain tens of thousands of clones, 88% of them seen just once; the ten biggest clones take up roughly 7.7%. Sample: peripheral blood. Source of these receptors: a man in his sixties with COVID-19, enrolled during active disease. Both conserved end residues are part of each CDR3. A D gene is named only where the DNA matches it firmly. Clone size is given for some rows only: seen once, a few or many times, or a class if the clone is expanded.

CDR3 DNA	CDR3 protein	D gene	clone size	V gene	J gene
TGTGCCTGGGACCGGGACAGGGGTGCCGAGCAGTACTTC	CAWDRDRGAEQYF	TRBD1	.	TRBV30	TRBJ2-7
TGTGCCAGCAGCTTTAGTCCTAATAGCGGGAGGGCTCTCTACGAGCAGTACTTC	CASSFSPNSGRALYEQYF	TRBD2	.	TRBV5-4	TRBJ2-7
TGTGCCTGGAGTGTCCGGTCTAGCGAACTACGGGGCGAGCAGTACTTC	CAWSVRSSELRGEQYF	.	.	TRBV30	TRBJ2-7
TGTGCCAGCAGCTTCGAGGGCGGAATGGCTTTCTTT	CASSFEGGMAFF	.	.	TRBV7-2	TRBJ1-1
TGTGCCAGCAGCTTCATTTCTACGGGGGAGCTGTTTTTT	CASSFISTGELFF	.	.	TRBV7-2	TRBJ2-2
TGTGCCAGCAGTTCCATGACTAGCTTCGACTACGAGCAGTACTTC	CASSSMTSFDYEQYF	TRBD2	once	TRBV6-5	TRBJ2-7
TGTGCCAGCAGCTTAGACTTGCAGGGCCACCCCTACGAGCAGTACTTC	CASSLDLQGHPYEQYF	.	.	TRBV11-3	TRBJ2-7
TGTGCCAGCCTCCAGGAACGCAATCAGCCCCAGCATTTT	CASLQERNQPQHF	.	.	TRBV28	TRBJ1-5
TGTGCCAGCAGAGGGACTGGCACGAACACCGGGGAGCTGTTTTTT	CASRGTGTNTGELFF	.	.	TRBV6-6	TRBJ2-2
TGTGCCAGCAGTGAATCACAGGGACCTTACAATGAGCAGTTCTTC	CASSESQGPYNEQFF	.	.	TRBV6-1	TRBJ2-1
TGTGCCACCAGCAGAGTAAAACTAGCGGGAGAGAATGAGCAGTTCTTC	CATSRVKLAGENEQFF	TRBD2	.	TRBV15	TRBJ2-1
TGTGCCAGCAGTACAGATAGACAGGTTTTCAATGAGCAGTTCTTC	CASSTDRQVFNEQFF	.	.	TRBV28	TRBJ2-1
TGCAGCGTTGCGGCAGGTGCCTCTGGAAACACCATATATTTT	CSVAAGASGNTIYF	.	.	TRBV29-1	TRBJ1-3
TGTGCCAGCAGGGGGGGTACGCAGTATTTT	CASRGGTQYF	.	.	TRBV6-6	TRBJ2-3
TGTGCCAGCTCACCAGGGACAGGGGGCCACGAGCAGTACTTC	CASSPGTGGHEQYF	TRBD1	.	TRBV18	TRBJ2-7
TGTGCCAGCAGCTTAGCACAGGGGGCTTGGAACATTCAGTACTTC	CASSLAQGAWNIQYF	TRBD1	.	TRBV13	TRBJ2-4
TGTGCCAGCAGCCAAGATTCCACAGGGTGGAATGAGCAGTTCTTC	CASSQDSTGWNEQFF	.	.	TRBV4-2	TRBJ2-1
TGTGCCAGCAGTCAGGGGTGGGGGAACACTGAAGCTTTCTTT	CASSQGWGNTEAFF	.	.	TRBV6-2/TRBV6-3	TRBJ1-1
TGCGCCAGCAGCTTGGTCGGGGGGGACACTGAAGCTTTCTTT	CASSLVGGDTEAFF	.	.	TRBV5-1	TRBJ1-1
TGCAGTGCTAGTATTGGCTGGCGGGACGACGAGCAGTACTTC	CSASIGWRDDEQYF	.	.	TRBV20-1	TRBJ2-7
TGTGCCAGCAGTGTTAGCAGGGGTTACGAGCAGTACTTC	CASSVSRGYEQYF	.	.	TRBV2	TRBJ2-7
TGTGCCAGCAGCGAGCCCTATTCCTACAATGAGCAGTTCTTC	CASSEPYSYNEQFF	.	.	TRBV11-3	TRBJ2-1
TGTGCCAGCAGCCAAGGGAAGACTAGCGGAGGCACAGATACGCAGTATTTT	CASSQGKTSGGTDTQYF	TRBD2	.	TRBV14	TRBJ2-3
TGTGCCAGCAGCCGAGGACTAGCGGGAGCCGAGCAGTACTTC	CASSRGLAGAEQYF	TRBD2	.	TRBV4-2	TRBJ2-7
TGTGCCAGCTCACCCCCGGGACAGGGGTATCAGCCCCAGCATTTT	CASSPPGQGYQPQHF	TRBD1	.	TRBV18	TRBJ1-5
TGTGCCAGCAGCTTATGGCGGACAGGGGGGACAGATACGCAGTATTTT	CASSLWRTGGTDTQYF	TRBD1	.	TRBV7-9	TRBJ2-3
TGCGCCAGCAGCGCCGGGACTAGGGGCTACAATGAGCAGTTCTTC	CASSAGTRGYNEQFF	TRBD2	.	TRBV5-1	TRBJ2-1
TGTGCCAGCAGCCAAGATCTCGGGCTAGCGGGTGCTTGGGTTGAGACCCAGTACTTC	CASSQDLGLAGAWVETQYF	TRBD2	.	TRBV3-1/TRBV3-2	TRBJ2-5
TGTGCCAGCAGTTTAGGGCAGGGGTTTAATTCACCCCTCCACTTT	CASSLGQGFNSPLHF	.	.	TRBV28	TRBJ1-6
TGTGCCAGCAGCCAAAGCCTAGCGGGAGGTACGCAGTATTTT	CASSQSLAGGTQYF	TRBD2	.	TRBV9	TRBJ2-3
TGTGCCAGCAGTTGGGGCAGGGGTTCCTATGGCTACACCTTC	CASSWGRGSYGYTF	.	.	TRBV27	TRBJ1-2
TGTGCCAGCAGCTTGGACGGCTCTGGGGCCAACGTCCTGACTTTC	CASSLDGSGANVLTF	.	few	TRBV5-8	TRBJ2-6
TGTGCCAGCGGTGGATCGGGTGGCTACACCTTC	CASGGSGGYTF	.	.	TRBV9	TRBJ1-2
TGTGCCAGCAGGACTAGCGGCCTATCCTACGAGCAGTACTTC	CASRTSGLSYEQYF	TRBD2	few	TRBV6-5	TRBJ2-7
TGTGCCAGCAGTGAAGCGGGACAGGAGATCTATGGCTACACCTTC	CASSEAGQEIYGYTF	TRBD1	.	TRBV6-1	TRBJ1-2
TGTGCCAGCAGTTCGGGACAGGGGGCTGGTGATGGCTACACCTTC	CASSSGQGAGDGYTF	TRBD1	.	TRBV28	TRBJ1-2
TGTGCCAGCAGCTTGGGGCAGGGGGCCGACACTGAAGCTTTCTTT	CASSLGQGADTEAFF	TRBD1	.	TRBV7-9	TRBJ1-1
TGTGCCATCAGTGAAACTCACGACAGTGAAAAACTGTTTTTT	CAISETHDSEKLFF	.	.	TRBV10-3	TRBJ1-4
TGTGCCAGCAGCTTAGCGTTTCGGTTCAGCGATTCACCCCTCCACTTT	CASSLAFRFSDSPLHF	.	.	TRBV7-2	TRBJ1-6
TGCGCCAGCAGCCGAGGGACAGCAAGAACCTATAATTCACCCCTCCACTTT	CASSRGTARTYNSPLHF	TRBD1	.	TRBV4-1	TRBJ1-6
TGTGCCACCGGACACATACAGGAGAATCTTTATGCGGATGGCTACACCTTC	CATGHIQENLYADGYTF	.	.	TRBV19	TRBJ1-2
TGTGCCAGCAGCGTTTCCGGGACAGGGAACGGCTACACCTTC	CASSVSGTGNGYTF	TRBD1	.	TRBV7-2	TRBJ1-2
TGTGCCAGCAGCTTGGGGGGGACAGGGGGCGCAACCTACGAGCAGTACTTC	CASSLGGTGGATYEQYF	TRBD1	.	TRBV5-4	TRBJ2-7
TGTGCCAGCAGCAACCGGGACAGGGGGGTTAATGAGCAGTTCTTC	CASSNRDRGVNEQFF	TRBD1	.	TRBV13	TRBJ2-1
TGTGCCAGCAGCTTATTGGGACCGACAGGCCCGATGGGGCCCCAGCATTTT	CASSLLGPTGPMGPQHF	.	.	TRBV7-2	TRBJ1-5
TGTGCCAGCAGTTTTCGAGCGAACACCGGGGAGCTGTTTTTT	CASSFRANTGELFF	.	once	TRBV28	TRBJ2-2
TGTGCCAGCAGCCCCAGGGGTAGCACCGGGGAGCTGTTTTTT	CASSPRGSTGELFF	.	.	TRBV4-2	TRBJ2-2
TGTGCCAGCAGCTTAGGAGGGGGTTCGATGGGCTACGAGCAGTACTTC	CASSLGGGSMGYEQYF	.	.	TRBV7-2	TRBJ2-7
TGTGCCAGTCAGGGGAGCACAGATACGCAGTATTTT	CASQGSTDTQYF	.	.	TRBV19	TRBJ2-3
TGTGCCTGGATGGAGGCAGGGGGTAACTATGGCTACACCTTC	CAWMEAGGNYGYTF	TRBD1	.	TRBV30	TRBJ1-2
TGTGCCAGCAGCCCGCGTGAGAGGGCGAACACCGGGGAGCTGTTTTTT	CASSPRERANTGELFF	.	once	TRBV9	TRBJ2-2